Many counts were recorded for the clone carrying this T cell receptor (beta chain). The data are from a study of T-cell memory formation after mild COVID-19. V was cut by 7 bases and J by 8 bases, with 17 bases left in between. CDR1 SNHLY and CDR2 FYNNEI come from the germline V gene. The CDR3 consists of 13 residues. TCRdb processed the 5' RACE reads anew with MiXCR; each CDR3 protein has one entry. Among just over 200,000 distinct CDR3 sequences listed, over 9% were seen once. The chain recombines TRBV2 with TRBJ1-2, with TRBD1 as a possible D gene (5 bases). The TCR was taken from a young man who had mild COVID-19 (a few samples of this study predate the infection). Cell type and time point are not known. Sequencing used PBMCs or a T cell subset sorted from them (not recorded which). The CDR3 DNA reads TGTGCCAGCACGGAGAGGGGTGGAGACGGCTACACCTTC. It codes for CASTERGGDGYTF.